These 24 T cell receptor beta chains originate from one sample sequenced in a study of T-cell reconstitution after alpha-beta-depleted transplantation in children. As it was prepared, the TCRbeta library received unique molecular identifiers. MiXCR was run by TCRdb on the PCR reads, yielding one entry per CDR3 protein. The sample lists about 420,000 distinct CDR3 sequences, roughly 17% occurring once. The input for sequencing was PBMCs, mostly from graft donor cells, taken 360 days after TCRalphabeta/CD19-depleted stem cell transplant. These receptors originate from a boy younger than two who had a stem cell transplant for Wiskott-Aldrich syndrome, so the T cells may come from the graft donor.

This CDR3 reads CASSNSQGYEQYF. Written as DNA, the CDR3 is TGCGCCAGCAGCAACAGTCAAGGCTACGAGCAGTACTTC. The chain uses TRBV10-2 and TRBJ2-7; no reliable D call. The germline V and J ends were trimmed by 6 bases and 3 bases, with 12 bases remaining between them. Germline lookup yields CDR1 WSHSY and CDR2 SAAADI. The CDR3 loop spans 13 amino acids.

The chain is built from TRBV4-3 and TRBJ2-5; D not resolved. The V end was cut by 2 bases, the J end by 4 bases, with 8 bases between. The CDR3 runs to 13 residues. CDR1 LGHNA and CDR2 YSLEER come from the germline V gene. The CDR3 spells CASSQNLIETQYF. DNA for the CDR3: TGCGCCAGCAGCCAAAATCTAATAGAGACCCAGTACTTC.

With regard to this clonotype: One end of the junction fails to match germline, which may point to a read error. The rearrangement joins TRBV6-6 to TRBJ2-7; D may be TRBD2 (5 bases). The CDR3 is 13 residues long. Germline V gene sequence: CDR1 MNHNY, CDR2 SVGAGI (reference sequence). The CDR3 nucleotides are TGTGCCAGCAGTTATCGAGGACTTAACGAGCAGTACTTT. This codes for CASSYRGLNEQYF.

The gene calls are TRBV2 and TRBJ2-1, with unresolved D. Between the trimmed V and J ends, which lost 7 bases and 3 bases, there was a span of 10 bases. The CDR3 is 13 residues long. Germline V gives CDR1 SNHLY, CDR2 FYNNEI. The CDR3 DNA reads as TGTGCCAGCACAGGCGGTCTCTACAATGAGCAGTTCTTC. Its protein product is CASTGGLYNEQFF.

This clonotype turned up a few times. The chain combines TRBV5-1 with TRBJ2-2, with a tentative D call TRBD1 (5 bases). The V end was cut by 4 bases, the J end by 4 bases, with 8 bases between. The CDR3 has 13 amino acids. The germline gives CDR1 SGHRS, CDR2 YFSETQ. CDR3 loop: CASSRQSTGELFF. CDR3 in DNA: TGCGCCAGCAGCCGACAGTCCACCGGGGAGCTGTTTTTT.

CDR3 DNA sequence: TGTGCCAGCAGCTTAGGAGGGGCGGGAGACAATGAGCAGTTCTTC. It codes for CASSLGGAGDNEQFF. The chain has TRBV7-6 and TRBJ2-1, with 7 bases matching TRBD2. The ends lost 1 base at V and 5 bases at J; junction bases unmatched: 5. This CDR3 region has 15 residues. Germline V CDR1 and CDR2: SGHVS, FNYEAQ.

The chain is built from TRBV28 and TRBJ1-6; no reliable D call. CDR3 length: 15 amino acids. Per the germline V gene, CDR1 is MDHEN and CDR2 is SYDVKM. Trimming stripped 2 bases from V and 5 bases from J, with 10 bases between. CDR3: CASSLLDGNNSPLHF. DNA for the CDR3: TGTGCCAGCAGTTTACTGGACGGGAATAATTCACCCCTCCACTTT.

This clonotype was seen more than once but under ten times. The gene calls are TRBV20-1 and TRBJ2-1, with no clear D. The CDR3 runs to 15 residues. V lost 2 bases and J 1 base, leaving 12 bases between the germline ends. Germline V lookup: CDR1 DFQATT, CDR2 SNEGSKA (reference sequence). CDR3 nucleotide sequence: TGCAGTGCTAGACATAACAGCCTATCCTACAATGAGCAGTTCTTC. Protein: CSARHNSLSYNEQFF.

This clonotype was counted only a few times. The chain links TRBV10-3 to TRBJ1-1, with D tentatively TRBD1 (6 bases). Germline values: CDR1 ENHRY, CDR2 SYGVKD. CDR3 size: 15 residues. V lost 3 bases and J lost 2, with 13 bases in between. In nucleotides, the CDR3 is TGTGCCATCAGTGAAAACCCGGACAGTAACACTGAAGCTTTCTTT. Protein sequence: CAISENPDSNTEAFF.

This clonotype has more than one count but fewer than ten. V is TRBV12-3 or TRBV12-4 and J is TRBJ2-3, with 10 bases matching TRBD1. V dropped 9 bases and J dropped 4; count of bases not matched to a gene: 4. This CDR3 region has 13 residues. CDR3 nucleotide sequence: TGTGCCAGTATGGACAGGGGGGCAGATACGCAGTATTTT. Translating gives CASMDRGADTQYF.

The gene calls are TRBV5-1 and TRBJ2-1, with 7 positions matching TRBD1. Germline V lookup: CDR1 SGHRS, CDR2 YFSETQ. V lost 1 base and J lost 0; bases outside the gene matches: 4. The CDR3 is made up of 16 amino acids. The DNA for the CDR3 is TGCGCCAGCAGCTTGCCCAGGACAGGCTCCTACAATGAGCAGTTCTTC. This codes for CASSLPRTGSYNEQFF.

This clonotype was recorded a few times. V and J are TRBV4-1 and TRBJ2-7; TRBD1 aligns across 9 bases. V lost 0 bases to trimming and J lost 2 bases; unmatched junction nucleotides: 14. Looked up from germline, CDR1 is MGHRA and CDR2 is YSYEKL. The CDR3 spans 19 residues. CDR3 amino acids: CASSQEEPVRDRVPYEQYF. CDR3 nucleotides: TGCGCCAGCAGCCAAGAAGAACCTGTCCGGGACAGGGTCCCCTACGAGCAGTACTTC.

In this sample, this clonotype turned up a few times. V and J are TRBV19 and TRBJ2-2; perhaps TRBD2 as D (6 bases). The CDR3 is 15 amino acids. In germline, CDR1 is LNHDA, CDR2 SQIVND (reference sequence). Between the trimmed V and J ends, which lost 5 bases and 4 bases, there was a span of 14 bases. CDR3 loop: CASSPVGGLTGELFF. Written as DNA, the CDR3 is TGTGCCAGTAGTCCAGTTGGGGGACTCACCGGGGAGCTGTTTTTT.

The chain employs TRBV4-1 and TRBJ2-7; 9 bases align to TRBD1. The V gene end was trimmed by 6 bases and the J gene end by 4 bases; junction bases not matched to a gene: 7. The CDR3 is 14 residues long. Germline V gene sequence: CDR1 MGHRA, CDR2 YSYEKL. This CDR3 is CASRPGTGMYEQYF. CDR3 nucleotide sequence: TGCGCCAGCAGGCCCGGGACAGGGATGTACGAGCAGTACTTC.

V usage is TRBV3-1 and J usage is TRBJ2-3, with D perhaps TRBD2 (6 bases). The CDR3 length is 15 residues. The germline CDR1 and CDR2 sequences are LGHDT and YNNKEL (reference sequence). Trimming removed 2 bases from V and 2 bases from J, with 11 bases in between. DNA for the CDR3: TGTGCCAGCAGCCAACACGCGGGATACACAGATACGCAGTATTTT. Amino acids: CASSQHAGYTDTQYF.

This clonotype has just a few counts. One end of the junction varies from germline; a read error may be responsible. The chain has TRBV12-3 or TRBV12-4 and TRBJ2-7, with 11 nucleotides matching TRBD2. The CDR3 runs to 15 residues. This chain's CDR3 is CASSLAGGSTSEQYF. CDR3 DNA sequence: TGTGCCAGCAGCTTAGCGGGAGGGAGTACAAGCGAGCAGTACTTC.

This clonotype was found a few times. V is TRBV25-1 and J is TRBJ1-4, with D hard to call. CDR1 and CDR2 (germline): MGHDK, SYGVNS. V was cut by 1 base and J by 2 bases, with 14 bases left in between. The CDR3 spans 17 residues. The CDR3 region is CASSESPSPATNEKLFF. Written as DNA, the CDR3 is TGTGCCAGCAGTGAATCCCCGTCTCCGGCGACTAATGAAAAACTGTTTTTT.

This clonotype was counted a few times. The V and J genes are TRBV12-3 or TRBV12-4 and TRBJ2-2, with no clear D. V was pared by 1 base and J by 4 bases, with 13 bases between. The CDR3 runs 16 residues. The CDR3 DNA reads TGTGCCAGCAGTTTAGATTCGGTCAGTACCACCGGGGAGCTGTTTTTT. It encodes CASSLDSVSTTGELFF.

This clonotype was seen more than once but under ten times. J is TRBJ2-1 and V is TRBV15; D gene uncertain. The length of the CDR3 is 18 residues. Germline V lookup: CDR1 LNHNV, CDR2 YYDKDF (reference sequence). Trimming took 3 bases from V and 0 from J, leaving 18 bases between them. The CDR3 here is CATSRDHLWVSSYNEQFF. CDR3 coding DNA: TGTGCCACCAGCAGGGACCACTTGTGGGTGAGCTCCTACAATGAGCAGTTCTTC.

The rearrangement joins TRBV29-1 to TRBJ1-2; D remains ambiguous. CDR3 length equals 13 residues. V lost 5 bases to trimming and J lost 1 base, with 11 bases between them. CDR1 and CDR2 from the germline V gene are SQVTM and ANQGSEA. CDR3 nucleotides: TGCAGCGTTACCCCAGAGGTTAACTATGGCTACACCTTC. Its protein product is CSVTPEVNYGYTF. Based on the CDR3 plus reference TRBV29-1 and TRBJ1-2, the full variable domain is SAVISQKPSRDICQRGTSLTIQCQVDSQVTMMFWYRQQPGQSLTLIATANQGSEATYESGFVIDKFPISRPNLTFSTLTVSNMSPEDSSIYLCSVTPEVNYGYTFGSGTRLTVV.

In this sample, this clonotype turned up a few times. The CDR3 protein is CASSLVPMGIAKNIQYF. CDR3 DNA sequence: TGTGCCAGCAGCTTAGTCCCTATGGGAATAGCCAAAAACATTCAGTACTTC. This rearrangement joins TRBV7-2 to TRBJ2-4; no clear D. V was cut by 1 base and J by 0 bases, with 13 bases left in between. Germline CDR1 is SGHTA and CDR2 is FQGNSA. This CDR3 comprises 17 residues.

This clonotype was detected only a few times. This rearrangement joins TRBV12-3 or TRBV12-4 to TRBJ2-1; 7 nucleotides match TRBD1. The junction had 11 bases not matched to a gene; V was cut back by 4 bases and J by 2 bases. The CDR3 extends over 17 amino acids. CDR3 bases: TGTGCCAGCAGTTCCAAAAACAGGGGTAAGGCCTACAATGAGCAGTTCTTC. Amino acids: CASSSKNRGKAYNEQFF.

This rearrangement joins TRBV12-5 to TRBJ2-7, with 10 positions matching TRBD1. J was trimmed by 3 bases and V by 2 bases; bases with no gene match: 7. There are 16 residues in the CDR3. Germline loops: CDR1 LGHNT, CDR2 FRNRAP. The CDR3 DNA follows: TGTGCTAGTGGTTTGCTAATCCGGGACAGGGGCTACGAGCAGTACTTC. The encoded protein is CASGLLIRDRGYEQYF.

This clonotype was counted a few times. This chain connects TRBV3-1 to TRBJ2-5, with D hard to call. This CDR3 region has 12 residues. V gave up 1 base and J gave up 7 bases, with 7 bases separating them. In germline, CDR1 is LGHDT, CDR2 YNNKEL (reference sequence). The CDR3 bases are TGTGCCAGCAGCCAAGCGGATGGGACCCAGTACTTC. Encoded protein: CASSQADGTQYF.